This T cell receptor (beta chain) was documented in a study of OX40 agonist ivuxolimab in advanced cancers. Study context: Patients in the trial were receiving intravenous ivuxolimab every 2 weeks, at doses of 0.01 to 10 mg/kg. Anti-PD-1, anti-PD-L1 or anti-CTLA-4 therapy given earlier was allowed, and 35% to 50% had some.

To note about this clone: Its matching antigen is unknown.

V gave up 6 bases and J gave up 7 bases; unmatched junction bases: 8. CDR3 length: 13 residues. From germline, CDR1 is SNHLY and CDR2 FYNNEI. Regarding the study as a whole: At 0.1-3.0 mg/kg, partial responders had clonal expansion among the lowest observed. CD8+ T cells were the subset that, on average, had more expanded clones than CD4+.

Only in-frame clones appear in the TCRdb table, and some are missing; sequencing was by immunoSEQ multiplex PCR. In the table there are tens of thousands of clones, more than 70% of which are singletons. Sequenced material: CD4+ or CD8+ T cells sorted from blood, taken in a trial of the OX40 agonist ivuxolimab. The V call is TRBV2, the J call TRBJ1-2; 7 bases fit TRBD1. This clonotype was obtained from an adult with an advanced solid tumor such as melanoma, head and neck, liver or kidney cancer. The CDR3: CASRGDSDLGYTF. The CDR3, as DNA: TGTGCCAGCAGGGGGGACAGCGATCTTGGCTACACCTTC.